The 23 T cell receptor beta chains presented below share a single source sample, sequenced in a study of blood T cells in healthy people across ages. A second roughly 7 to 12 cycle PCR used barcoded and J-beta primers. TCRdb re-analysed the 5' RACE reads in MiXCR, keeping a single row per CDR3 protein. There are 650,000 to 1,000,000 distinct CDR3 sequences in the sample; 36% occur only once, and 10% to 15% lies in the top ten. The sample consisted of blood. All receptors derive from a man between 18 and 35 years old in good health.

This clonotype turned up a few times. DNA of the CDR3: TGCGCCAGCAGCTTGTCCAGGGGCGACACTGAAGCTTTCTTT. Its translation: CASSLSRGDTEAFF. This chain joins TRBV5-1 and TRBJ1-1; D might be TRBD1 (6 bases). Germline V gene sequence: CDR1 SGHRS, CDR2 YFSETQ. There are 14 residues in the CDR3. Trimming pared 1 base from V and 3 bases from J, leaving 10 bases between.

The chain couples TRBV20-1 to TRBJ1-5; D gene ambiguous. Germline-derived CDR1 and CDR2 are DFQATT and SNEGSKA (reference sequence). Trimming cost V 3 bases and J 5 bases, with 11 bases left between them. The CDR3 extends over 13 amino acids. The CDR3 spells CSARRNVDQPQHF. CDR3 DNA: TGCAGTGCTAGGAGGAATGTTGATCAGCCCCAGCATTTT.

The sample holds many counts of this clonotype. CDR3 loop: CASTMGPQETQYF. The CDR3 DNA follows: TGCGCCAGCACTATGGGGCCACAAGAGACCCAGTACTTC. The chain couples TRBV5-1 to TRBJ2-5; D is possibly TRBD1 (5 bases). This CDR3 is built from 13 residues. From germline, CDR1 is SGHRS and CDR2 YFSETQ. The V gene lost 6 bases and the J gene lost 2 bases, with 11 bases spanning the gap.

In its sample, this clonotype was seen a few times. The J gene is TRBJ2-3, the V gene TRBV7-2; D is ambiguous. The ends were cut back, 5 bases at V and 6 bases at J, with 12 bases in the middle. CDR1 and CDR2 (germline): SGHTA, FQGNSA. This CDR3 has 13 amino acids. The CDR3 spells CASSGRLIDTQYF. The CDR3 DNA follows: TGTGCCAGCAGCGGACGTCTAATTGATACGCAGTATTTT.

Comment on this clonotype: Just one base apart from a much larger clone, this may be a read error. The chain recombines TRBV7-9 with TRBJ1-2; 9 bases match TRBD1. This CDR3 region has 13 residues. From germline, CDR1 is SEHNR and CDR2 FQNEAQ (reference sequence). V shed 5 bases and J 6 bases; nucleotides not matched to a gene: 4. CDR3 amino acids: CASSHGQGHGYTF. DNA for the CDR3: TGTGCCAGCAGCCACGGACAGGGGCATGGCTACACCTTC.

Notes on this clonotype: The junction and the germline gene differ at one end; a read error may be behind it. This chain links TRBV7-2 with TRBJ1-5; the match to TRBD1 covers 9 bases. The V gene's germline CDR1 is SGHTA and CDR2 FQGNSA. CDR3 length: 15 residues. Here the CDR3 DNA reads TGTGCCAGCAGCTCCGGACAGGGGAGGAATCGGCCCCAGCATTTT. Protein: CASSSGQGRNRPQHF.

The rearrangement joins TRBV4-1 to TRBJ1-4; D not resolved. The CDR3 spans 14 residues. CDR1 and CDR2 from the germline V gene are MGHRA and YSYEKL. The V and J ends lost 1 base and 12 bases respectively, with 15 bases between them. The CDR3 DNA follows: TGCGCCAGCAGCCAAGGACTAGGTCAGAGTGAACTGTTTTTT. Its translation is CASSQGLGQSELFF.

This clonotype was counted between two and nine times. The chain combines TRBV4-3 with TRBJ2-5, with 7 bases fitting TRBD1. The junction had 10 bases not matched to a gene; V was cut back by 4 bases and J by 5 bases. The CDR3 consists of 15 residues. Germline values: CDR1 LGHNA, CDR2 YSLEER. The CDR3 region is CASSRYGQVGETQYF. CDR3 nucleotides: TGCGCCAGCAGCCGATATGGACAGGTCGGGGAGACCCAGTACTTC.

This clonotype showed up just once. This CDR3 reads CASMGRANEKLFF. In nucleotides, the CDR3 is TGTGCCAGCATGGGCAGGGCCAATGAAAAACTGTTTTTT. The rearrangement links TRBV2 to TRBJ1-4, with D possibly matching TRBD1 (5 bases). The CDR3 is made up of 13 amino acids. The germline gives CDR1 SNHLY, CDR2 FYNNEI. V lost 7 bases and J lost 5, with 11 bases in between.

The chain uses TRBV4-2 and TRBJ2-5; tentatively, D is TRBD2 (6 bases). V was cut by 3 bases and J by 5 bases, with 22 bases left in between. The germline V gene has CDR1 LGHNA and CDR2 YNFKEQ. This CDR3 region has 17 residues. The CDR3 loop reads CASSQGSMGLARETQYF. CDR3 nucleotides: TGTGCCAGCAGCCAGGGGTCGATGGGACTCGCTCGGGAGACCCAGTACTTC.

This clonotype was seen more than once but under ten times. This chain uses TRBV5-4 with TRBJ2-5, with D possibly being TRBD1 (5 bases). In germline, CDR1 is SGHNT, CDR2 YYREEE (reference sequence). The CDR3 totals 16 residues. V gave up 3 bases and J gave up 3 bases, with 18 bases separating them. CDR3 in DNA: TGTGCCAGCAGCTCACCCCCTGGACAAGATGAAGAGACCCAGTACTTC. This sequence encodes CASSSPPGQDEETQYF.

The sample holds a few counts of this clonotype. The chain is built from TRBV20-1 and TRBJ2-1, with 8 bases identical to TRBD2. Germline V gene data show CDR1 as DFQATT and CDR2 as SNEGSKA (reference sequence). The CDR3 is 15 amino acids. Unmatched junction bases numbered 9, after V lost 5 bases and J lost 3 bases. The CDR3 region is CSASRLAKGYNEQFF. CDR3 nucleotides: TGCAGTGCTTCCAGACTAGCGAAGGGCTACAATGAGCAGTTCTTC.

This clonotype was seen ten or more times. V is TRBV2 and J is TRBJ2-7, with D unclear. Germline CDR1 and CDR2: SNHLY and FYNNEI. This CDR3 region has 11 residues. V was cut by 10 bases and J by 5 bases, with 12 bases left in between. This CDR3 reads CATSPNHEQYF. The DNA for the CDR3 is TGTGCCACAAGCCCAAATCACGAGCAGTACTTC. The entire variable domain, with the rest obtained from reference TRBV2 and TRBJ2-7, is as follows: EPEVTQTPSHQVTQMGQEVILRCVPISNHLYFYWYRQILGQKVEFLVSFYNNEISEKSEIFDDQFSVERPDGSNFTLKIRSTKLEDSAMYFCATSPNHEQYFGPGTRLTVT.

This clonotype occurred a few times. The chain uses TRBV6-5 and TRBJ2-1; D is unresolved. Trimming shortened V by 6 bases and J by 9 bases, and 21 bases separated the two germline ends. Per germline, CDR1 MNHEY and CDR2 SVGAGI. CDR3 length: 15 residues. Written as DNA, the CDR3 is TGTGCCAGCAGCCCGACCCAAGTGTGGTTCGGTGAGCAGTTCTTC. Translated: CASSPTQVWFGEQFF.

The chain combines TRBV20-1 with TRBJ2-4; the match to TRBD1 covers 9 bases. The end of the DNA is better explained by TRBJ2-7, so the J call may be wrong. CDR3 length equals 15 residues. In germline, CDR1 is DFQATT, CDR2 SNEGSKA (reference sequence). CDR3 sequence (DNA): TGCAGTGTGACTAAACCGGGACAGGGTTTCGACGAGCAGTACTTC. This translates into CSVTKPGQGFDEQYF.

The chain carries TRBV9 and TRBJ2-2; D tentatively reads TRBD1 or TRBD2 (5 bases each). The germline V gene encodes CDR1 SGDLS and CDR2 YYNGEE. The V end was cut by 4 bases, the J end by 7 bases, with 14 bases between. The CDR3 has 14 residues. CDR3 nucleotide sequence: TGTGCCAGCAGCTCCCGGGGCGAGGACGGGGAGCTGTTTTTT. Translating it yields CASSSRGEDGELFF.

This clonotype turned up a few times. The CDR3 DNA follows: TGTGCCAGCAGCCAACCCGGGACAGGGGACACTGAAGCTTTCTTT. This codes for CASSQPGTGDTEAFF. This rearrangement joins TRBV7-2 to TRBJ1-1, with 10 bases identical to TRBD1. This CDR3 has 15 residues. Germline CDR1 is SGHTA and CDR2 is FQGNSA. V shed 5 bases, J shed 3 bases, and the junction held 6 bases outside the gene matches.

This clonotype was recorded a few times. The genes are TRBV6-5 and TRBJ1-2; possible D gene TRBD1, 5 bases. Germline CDR1 reads MNHEY; CDR2 reads SVGAGI. CDR3 size: 20 residues. V was cut by 0 bases and J by 1 base, with 24 bases left in between. CDR3 sequence: CASSYSYIGNRRGGNYGYTF. DNA of the CDR3: TGTGCCAGCAGTTACTCCTACATCGGCAACCGCCGGGGGGGTAACTATGGCTACACCTTC.

This chain links TRBV29-1 with TRBJ2-5; the D gene is possibly TRBD2 (6 bases). V lost 1 base and J lost 11, with 26 bases in between. There are 16 residues in the CDR3. Germline CDR1 SQVTM, CDR2 ANQGSEA. CDR3 amino acids: CSVEAPRLGRYDEQYF. For the CDR3, the DNA is TGCAGCGTTGAAGCCCCCCGACTAGGGAGGTATGATGAGCAGTACTTC.

The chain is built from TRBV7-9 and TRBJ1-3; D gene ambiguous. V was pared by 3 bases and J by 0 bases, with 6 bases between. The CDR3 consists of 14 residues. In germline, CDR1 is SEHNR, CDR2 FQNEAQ (reference sequence). CDR3 DNA sequence: TGTGCCAGCAGCTTCTTGGACTCTGGAAACACCATATATTTT. Its protein is CASSFLDSGNTIYF.

The genes are TRBV12-3 or TRBV12-4 and TRBJ1-4; D ambiguous. V lost 6 bases and J lost 5, with 10 bases in between. The CDR3 spans 13 residues. The CDR3 region has the DNA TGTGCCAGCAGCCGAGCTGCCAATGAAAAACTGTTTTTT. Encoded protein: CASSRAANEKLFF.

The chain links TRBV20-1 to TRBJ2-5; perhaps TRBD2 as D (7 bases). V was trimmed by 2 bases and J by 11 bases, leaving 30 bases between them. This CDR3 is 17 amino acids long. CDR1 DFQATT and CDR2 SNEGSKA come from the germline V gene (reference sequence). CDR3 residues: CSARPLGGDPRHNEQYF. The CDR3 nucleotides read TGCAGTGCTAGACCCCTAGGGGGGGATCCCCGACACAATGAGCAGTACTTC.

As for this clonotype: Just one base apart from a much larger clone, this may be a read error. The V call is TRBV9, the J call TRBJ2-5; the D gene is possibly TRBD1 (5 bases). The J call is uncertain, as TRBJ2-1 better fits the DNA end. Germline V gene lookup returns CDR1 SGDLS and CDR2 YYNGEE. The CDR3 extends over 16 amino acids. For the CDR3, the DNA is TGTGCCAGCAGCGTAGATGGGGCTGGATACCAAGAGACCCAGTTCTTC. Its protein product is CASSVDGAGYQETQFF.